The 24 T cell receptor beta chains presented below share a single source sample, sequenced in a study of T cell repertoires in cytomegalovirus infection. TCRdb re-called the reads through MiXCR, storing one row per CDR3 protein. The sample carries 150,000 to 200,000 distinct CDR3 sequences, 28% recorded once. Sequencing was performed on PBMCs. The receptors shown here come from a human donor in good health (CMV status not recorded). Some clones in this sample may be carry-over from other donors' samples.

This clonotype was picked up many times. V and J are TRBV7-8 and TRBJ2-1, with 7 bases that match TRBD1. Germline CDR1 SGHVS, CDR2 FQNEAQ. Losses at the gene ends were 5 bases for V and 7 bases for J; bases not matched to a gene: 2. The CDR3 has 12 residues. CDR3 bases: TGTGCCAGCAGCCAGGGGGTTAATGAGCAGTTCTTC. Amino acids: CASSQGVNEQFF.

This clonotype appeared many times. The V gene is TRBV5-1, the J gene TRBJ2-2; D perhaps matches TRBD1 (5 bases). Germline CDR1 SGHRS, CDR2 YFSETQ. Trimming cost V 2 bases and J 4 bases, with 9 bases left between them. The length of the CDR3 is 14 residues. In DNA, the CDR3 is TGCGCCAGCAGCTTTGGCCAGGGCACCGGGGAGCTGTTTTTT. Translation: CASSFGQGTGELFF.

The chain employs TRBV19 and TRBJ2-1, with 8 bases identical to TRBD1. Trimming at V came to 4 bases and at J to 15 bases, leaving 5 bases not matched to a gene. Germline values: CDR1 LNHDA, CDR2 SQIVND (reference sequence). The CDR3 extends over 11 amino acids. The CDR3 is CASSTGQGLFF. CDR3 sequence (DNA): TGTGCCAGTAGTACCGGACAGGGACTGTTCTTC. The full variable domain, in which reference TRBV19 and TRBJ2-1 provide the parts outside the CDR3, is DGGITQSPKYLFRKEGQNVTLSCEQNLNHDAMYWYRQDPGQGLRLIYYSQIVNDFQKGDIAEGYSVSREKKESFPLTVTSAQKNPTAFYLCASSTGQGLFFGPGTRLTVL.

The CDR3 spells CASSAASSTDTQYF. In DNA form, the CDR3 reads TGCGCCAGTTCAGCGGCCTCTAGCACAGATACGCAGTATTTT. The chain recombines TRBV5-1 with TRBJ2-3, with D possibly being TRBD2 (5 bases). The length of the CDR3 is 14 residues. Germline V gene sequence: CDR1 SGHRS, CDR2 YFSETQ. Trimming cost V 8 bases and J 0 bases, with 13 bases left between them.

This clonotype appeared many times. The chain's CDR3 is CASSSGDTTTNEKLFF. As DNA, the CDR3 is TGTGCCAGCAGCTCCGGTGACACTACAACTAATGAAAAACTGTTTTTT. The chain employs TRBV7-2 and TRBJ1-4; D remains ambiguous. V was trimmed by 4 bases and J by 0 bases, leaving 12 bases between them. Germline loops: CDR1 SGHTA, CDR2 FQGNSA. This CDR3 is 16 amino acids long.

This clonotype was picked up a small number of times. This rearrangement joins TRBV27 to TRBJ2-3; maybe TRBD1 (5 bases). V lost 6 bases and J lost 0, with 16 bases in between. Per germline, CDR1 MNHEY and CDR2 SMNVEV (reference sequence). This CDR3 region has 16 residues. The CDR3 spells CASRFRAGISTDTQYF. For the CDR3, the DNA is TGTGCCAGCAGATTCCGGGCAGGGATTAGCACAGATACGCAGTATTTT.

This clonotype was counted at least ten times. The rearrangement links TRBV7-2 to TRBJ1-2; D might be TRBD1 (6 bases). Deletions cut 1 base from V and 7 bases from J, with 10 bases between. The CDR3 is 13 amino acids. Looked up from germline, CDR1 is SGHTA and CDR2 is FQGNSA. The CDR3 region has the DNA TGTGCCAGCAGCTTAGGCAGGGGTCTTGGCTACACCTTC. Translated, it gives CASSLGRGLGYTF. Complete variable domain (other parts from reference TRBV7-2 and TRBJ1-2): GAGVSQSPSNKVTEKGKDVELRCDPISGHTALYWYRQSLGQGLEFLIYFQGNSAPDKSGLPSDRFSAERTGGSVSTLTIQRTQQEDSAVYLCASSLGRGLGYTFGSGTRLTVV.

The chain joins TRBV4-1 to TRBJ2-5; TRBD1 agrees at 7 bases. This CDR3 is built from 14 residues. Germline assignment: CDR1 MGHRA and CDR2 YSYEKL. Germline trimming cut 4 bases from V and 1 base from J; bases unmatched to any gene: 3. The CDR3 region is CASSRRQGQETQYF. The CDR3 region has the DNA TGCGCCAGCAGCCGTCGACAGGGCCAAGAGACCCAGTACTTC.

Comments on this clonotype: An end of the junction differs from the germline gene, which may be a read error. The chain employs TRBV19 and TRBJ2-5, with D perhaps TRBD2 (5 bases). CDR3 size: 15 residues. CDR1 and CDR2 from the germline V gene are LNHDA and SQIVND (reference sequence). The CDR3 coding sequence is TGTGACAGTAGTAGAGCCGGGAATAGACAAGAGACCCAGTACTTC. The encoded protein is CDSSRAGNRQETQYF.

In DNA form, the CDR3 reads TGTGCCACCAGTGGGGCAGCGGATAATGAAAAACTGTTTTTT. Residues: CATSGAADNEKLFF. The chain recombines TRBV15 with TRBJ1-4; D might be TRBD1 (5 bases). The CDR3 is 14 residues long. Trimming cost V 6 bases and J 4 bases, with 12 bases left between them. CDR1 and CDR2 (germline): LNHNV, YYDKDF (reference sequence).

Turning to this clonotype: Just one base apart from a much larger clone, this may be a read error. Without the conserved terminal phenylalanine or tryptophan, this CDR3 likely stems from a read error. The chain uses TRBV7-2 and TRBJ1-2; TRBD1 aligns across 9 bases. Germline CDR1 is SGHTA and CDR2 is FQGNSA. There are 15 residues in the CDR3. J was trimmed by 3 bases and V by 2 bases; bases with no gene match: 4. CDR3: CASSLSDRGYYGYTV. The CDR3 bases are TGTGCCAGCAGCTTAAGCGACAGGGGGTACTATGGCTACACCGTC.

This clonotype was counted ten times or more. The gene calls are TRBV2 and TRBJ1-2; tentative D call: TRBD1 (5 bases). CDR1 is SNHLY and CDR2 is FYNNEI in the germline V gene. Trimming took 8 bases from V and 4 from J, leaving 8 bases between them. CDR3 length: 11 amino acids. CDR3 sequence (DNA): TGTGCCAGCGGGCAGGGCTATGGCTACACCTTC. Protein: CASGQGYGYTF.

The chain couples TRBV6-2 or TRBV6-3 to TRBJ2-1; D is unresolved. The germline gives CDR1 MNHEY, CDR2 SVGEGT. The length of the CDR3 is 11 residues. The V and J ends lost 3 bases and 7 bases respectively, with 4 bases between them. In DNA form, the CDR3 reads TGTGCCAGCAGTTATCAGAATGAGCAGTTCTTC. Its translation: CASSYQNEQFF.

This clonotype was counted many times. The V call is TRBV7-2, the J call TRBJ2-1; D possibly uses TRBD1 or TRBD2 (5 bases each). V was trimmed by 1 base and J by 5 bases, leaving 18 bases between them. CDR3 length: 17 residues. Germline CDR1 is SGHTA and CDR2 is FQGNSA. The CDR3 bases are TGTGCCAGCAGCTTAGAAGGGACCCTGGGGACCAACAATGAGCAGTTCTTC. Protein: CASSLEGTLGTNNEQFF.

This clonotype was observed a single time. The chain carries TRBV28 and TRBJ1-4; D remains unclear. This CDR3 is 14 amino acids long. Germline CDR1 reads MDHEN; CDR2 reads SYDVKM. Trimming pared 5 bases from V and 0 bases from J, leaving 7 bases between. The CDR3 DNA follows: TGTGCCAGCAGTCTTAGGTCAACTAATGAAAAACTGTTTTTT. This translates into CASSLRSTNEKLFF.

The gene calls are TRBV27 and TRBJ2-2, with D perhaps matching TRBD2 (5 bases). V was pared by 7 bases and J by 7 bases, with 19 bases between. From germline, CDR1 is MNHEY and CDR2 SMNVEV (reference sequence). The CDR3 spans 15 residues. CDR3 sequence (DNA): TGTGCCAGCACCCTGGAGCCTGGTGGAGGCGGGGAGCTGTTTTTT. As protein: CASTLEPGGGGELFF.

This rearrangement joins TRBV7-3 to TRBJ2-5, with TRBD2 matching 10 bases. J gave up 4 bases and V 6 bases, and 5 bases lay outside the gene matches. The CDR3 is made up of 14 amino acids. Germline V gives CDR1 SGHTA, CDR2 FQGTGA. The DNA for the CDR3 is TGTGCCAGCAGTCCAGCGGGGGGGCGAGAGACCCAGTACTTC. Amino acids: CASSPAGGRETQYF.

This clonotype came up once. With a much larger clone just one base away, this may be a read error. The chain links TRBV7-4 to TRBJ2-3, with D perhaps matching TRBD1 (6 bases). The CDR3 has 14 amino acids. CDR1 is SGHVT and CDR2 is SQSDAQ in the germline V gene. Trimming stripped 5 bases from V and 0 bases from J, with 9 bases between. CDR3 bases: TGTGCCAGCAGCCGGACAGATAGCACAGATACGCAGTATTTT. Its protein is CASSRTDSTDTQYF. The whole variable domain, remainder taken from reference TRBV7-4 and TRBJ2-3, is GAGVSQSPRYKVAKRGRDVALRCDSISGHVTLYWYRQTLGQGSEVLTYSQSDAQRDKSGRPSGRFSAERPERSVSTLKIQRTEQGDSAVYLCASSRTDSTDTQYFGPGTRLTVL.

This clonotype was detected once. The chain combines TRBV6-6 with TRBJ1-6, with 7 bases lining up with TRBD1. V lost 6 bases, J lost 0 bases, and 2 bases stayed unmatched. Germline V gene lookup returns CDR1 MNHNY and CDR2 SVGAGI (reference sequence). CDR3 length: 15 amino acids. CDR3 loop: CASRTGSSYNSPLHF. CDR3 sequence (DNA): TGTGCCAGCAGGACAGGGAGCTCCTATAATTCACCCCTCCACTTT.

This clonotype appeared a few times. This chain connects TRBV5-1 to TRBJ2-5; D might be TRBD1 (5 bases). V lost 1 base to trimming and J lost 2 bases, with 9 bases between them. The germline V gene encodes CDR1 SGHRS and CDR2 YFSETQ. The CDR3 spans 14 residues. As DNA, the CDR3 is TGCGCCAGCAGCTTGAGGGGTCTTCAAGAGACCCAGTACTTC. It is translated as CASSLRGLQETQYF.

The chain links TRBV6-2 or TRBV6-3 to TRBJ2-1; 7 positions match TRBD1. Germline V gives CDR1 MNHEY, CDR2 SVGEGT. V was clipped by 0 bases and J by 4 bases; unmatched bases: 3. The CDR3 contains 15 residues. CDR3 DNA: TGTGCCAGCAGTTACTCGGAGACAGGGTACAATGAGCAGTTCTTC. Amino acids: CASSYSETGYNEQFF.

This clonotype was seen ten or more times. V and J are TRBV7-8 and TRBJ2-7; D gene ambiguous. The CDR3 sequence is 15 residues long. With 0 bases removed from V and 3 bases from J, the gap between germline ends came to 12 bases. CDR1 SGHVS and CDR2 FQNEAQ come from the germline V gene. CDR3 sequence (DNA): TGTGCCAGCAGCTTAGCGATTGGACGTAACTACGAGCAGTACTTC. It specifies CASSLAIGRNYEQYF.

The chain employs TRBV20-1 and TRBJ1-1, with TRBD1 matching over 7 bases. V lost 0 bases and J lost 1; bases outside the gene matches: 2. Germline loops: CDR1 DFQATT, CDR2 SNEGSKA (reference sequence). The CDR3 runs 14 residues. The CDR3 nucleotides are TGCAGTGCTAGAGAGACAGGGACGAACACTGAAGCTTTCTTT. Translated, it gives CSARETGTNTEAFF.

The rearrangement links TRBV6-6 to TRBJ2-5; no clear D. The CDR3 totals 12 residues. Looked up from germline, CDR1 is MNHNY and CDR2 is SVGAGI (reference sequence). The ends were cut back, 4 bases at V and 5 bases at J, with 8 bases in the middle. In DNA form, the CDR3 reads TGTGCCAGCAGTTCCGGGTTCGAGACCCAGTACTTC. It specifies CASSSGFETQYF.